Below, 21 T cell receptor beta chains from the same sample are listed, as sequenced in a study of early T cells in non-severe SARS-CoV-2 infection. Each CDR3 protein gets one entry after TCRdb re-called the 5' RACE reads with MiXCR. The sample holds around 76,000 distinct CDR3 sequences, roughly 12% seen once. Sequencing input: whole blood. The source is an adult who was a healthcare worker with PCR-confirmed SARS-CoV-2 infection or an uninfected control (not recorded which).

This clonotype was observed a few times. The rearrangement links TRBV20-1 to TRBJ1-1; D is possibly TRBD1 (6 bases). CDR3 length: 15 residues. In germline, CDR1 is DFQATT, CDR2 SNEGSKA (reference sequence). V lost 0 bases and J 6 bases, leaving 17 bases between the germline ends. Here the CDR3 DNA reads TGCAGTGCTAGAGATATCGCAGGGGACGCTGCTGAAGCTTTCTTT. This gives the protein CSARDIAGDAAEAFF.

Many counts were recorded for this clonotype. Here the CDR3 DNA reads TGTGCCAGCAGTTTTGGCTCCCTGGGCTATGGCTACACCTTC. Its translation: CASSFGSLGYGYTF. This chain joins TRBV12-3 or TRBV12-4 and TRBJ1-2; D gene unclear. V was clipped by 3 bases and J by 4 bases, with 12 bases between them. This CDR3 has 14 residues.

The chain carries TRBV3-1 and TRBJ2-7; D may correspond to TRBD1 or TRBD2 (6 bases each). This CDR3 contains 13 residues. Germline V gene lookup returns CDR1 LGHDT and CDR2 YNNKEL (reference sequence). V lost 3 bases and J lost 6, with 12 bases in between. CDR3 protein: CASSHGGPLEQYF. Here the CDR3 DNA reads TGTGCCAGCAGCCACGGGGGCCCCCTCGAGCAGTACTTC.

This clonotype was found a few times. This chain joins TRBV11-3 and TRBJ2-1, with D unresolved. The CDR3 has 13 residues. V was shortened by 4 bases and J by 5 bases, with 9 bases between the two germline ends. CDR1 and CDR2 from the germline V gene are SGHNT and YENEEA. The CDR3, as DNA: TGTGCCAGCAGCTACGCGCGCAACAATGAGCAGTTCTTC. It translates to CASSYARNNEQFF.

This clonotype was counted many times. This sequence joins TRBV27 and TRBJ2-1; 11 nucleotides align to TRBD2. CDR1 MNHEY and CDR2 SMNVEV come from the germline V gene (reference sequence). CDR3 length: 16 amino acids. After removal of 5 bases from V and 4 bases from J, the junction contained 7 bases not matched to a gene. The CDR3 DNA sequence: TGTGCCAGCAGTGTAGCGGGGGGGCCGGGTTACAATGAGCAGTTCTTC. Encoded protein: CASSVAGGPGYNEQFF.

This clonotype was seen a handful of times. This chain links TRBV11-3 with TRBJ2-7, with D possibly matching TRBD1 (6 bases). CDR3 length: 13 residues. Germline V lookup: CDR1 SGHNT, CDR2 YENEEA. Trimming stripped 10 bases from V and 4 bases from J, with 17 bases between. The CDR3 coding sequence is TGTGCCATGCCGACAGGACCCCCATACGAGCAGTACTTC. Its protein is CAMPTGPPYEQYF.

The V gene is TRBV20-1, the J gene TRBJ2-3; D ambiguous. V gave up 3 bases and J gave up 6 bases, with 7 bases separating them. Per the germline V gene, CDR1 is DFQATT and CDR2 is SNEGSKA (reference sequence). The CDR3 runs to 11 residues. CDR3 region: CSARVGDTQYF. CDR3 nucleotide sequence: TGCAGTGCTAGGGTGGGTGATACGCAGTATTTT.

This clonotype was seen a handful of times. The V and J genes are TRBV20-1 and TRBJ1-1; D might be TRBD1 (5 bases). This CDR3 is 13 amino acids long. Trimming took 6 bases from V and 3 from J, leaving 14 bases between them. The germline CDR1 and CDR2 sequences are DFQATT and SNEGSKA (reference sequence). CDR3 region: CSAIGDHDTEAFF. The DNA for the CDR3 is TGCAGTGCCATCGGGGACCACGACACTGAAGCTTTCTTT.

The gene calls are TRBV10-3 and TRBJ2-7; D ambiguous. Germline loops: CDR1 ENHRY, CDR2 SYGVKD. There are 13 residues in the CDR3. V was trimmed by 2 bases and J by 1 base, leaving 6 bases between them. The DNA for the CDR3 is TGTGCCATCAGTGAGGGGGTATCCTACGAGCAGTACTTC. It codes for CAISEGVSYEQYF.

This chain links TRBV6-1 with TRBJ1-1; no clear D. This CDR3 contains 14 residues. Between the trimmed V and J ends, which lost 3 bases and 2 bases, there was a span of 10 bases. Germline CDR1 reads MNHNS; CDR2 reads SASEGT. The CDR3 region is CASSDSEVNTEAFF. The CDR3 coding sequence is TGTGCCAGCAGTGATTCGGAAGTAAACACTGAAGCTTTCTTT.

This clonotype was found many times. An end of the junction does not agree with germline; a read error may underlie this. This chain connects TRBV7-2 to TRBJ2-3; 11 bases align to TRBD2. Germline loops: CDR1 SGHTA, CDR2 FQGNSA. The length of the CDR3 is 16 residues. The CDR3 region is CASSLAGGTSTDTQYF. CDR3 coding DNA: TGTGCCAGCAGCCTAGCGGGGGGAACTAGCACAGATACGCAGTATTTT.

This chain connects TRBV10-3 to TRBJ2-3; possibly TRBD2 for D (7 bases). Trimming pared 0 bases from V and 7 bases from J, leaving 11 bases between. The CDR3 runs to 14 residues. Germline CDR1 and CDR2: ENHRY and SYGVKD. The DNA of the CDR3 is TGTGCCATCAGTGAGTCTCGGGGGGCAAATACGCAGTATTTT. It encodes CAISESRGANTQYF.

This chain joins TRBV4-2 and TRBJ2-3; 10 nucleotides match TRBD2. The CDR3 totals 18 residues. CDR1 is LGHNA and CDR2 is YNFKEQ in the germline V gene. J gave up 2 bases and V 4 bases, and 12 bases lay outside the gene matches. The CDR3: CASSRGVAGGPFTDTQYF. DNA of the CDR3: TGTGCCAGCAGCCGGGGGGTAGCGGGGGGCCCCTTCACAGATACGCAGTATTTT.

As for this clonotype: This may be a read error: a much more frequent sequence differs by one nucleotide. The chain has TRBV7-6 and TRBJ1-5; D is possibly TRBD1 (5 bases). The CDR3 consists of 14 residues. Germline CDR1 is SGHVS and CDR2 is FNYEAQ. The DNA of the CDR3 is TGTGCCGGCAGCTTAGGCCAGGGAGGGCAGCCCCAGCATTTT. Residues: CAGSLGQGGQPQHF.

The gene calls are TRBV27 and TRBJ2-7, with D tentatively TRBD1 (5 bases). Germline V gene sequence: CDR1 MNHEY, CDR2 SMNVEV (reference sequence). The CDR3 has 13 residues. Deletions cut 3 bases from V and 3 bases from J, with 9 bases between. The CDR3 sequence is CASSFARVYEQYF. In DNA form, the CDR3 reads TGTGCCAGCAGTTTCGCCAGGGTCTACGAGCAGTACTTC.

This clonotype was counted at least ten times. This CDR3 reads CASSPAGNSPLHF. CDR3 nucleotide sequence: TGTGCCAGCAGTCCCGCAGGGAATTCACCCCTCCACTTT. The V gene is TRBV2, the J gene TRBJ1-6; perhaps TRBD1 as D (5 bases). In germline, CDR1 is SNHLY, CDR2 FYNNEI. V dropped 5 bases and J dropped 7 bases, with 9 bases sitting between them. There are 13 residues in the CDR3.

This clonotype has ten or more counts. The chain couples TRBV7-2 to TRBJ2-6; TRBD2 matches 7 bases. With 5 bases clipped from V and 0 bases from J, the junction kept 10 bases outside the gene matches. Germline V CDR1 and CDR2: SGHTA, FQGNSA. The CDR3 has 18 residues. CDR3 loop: CASSKRLADYSGANVLTF. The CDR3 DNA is TGTGCCAGCAGCAAGCGACTAGCTGATTACTCTGGGGCCAACGTCCTGACTTTC.

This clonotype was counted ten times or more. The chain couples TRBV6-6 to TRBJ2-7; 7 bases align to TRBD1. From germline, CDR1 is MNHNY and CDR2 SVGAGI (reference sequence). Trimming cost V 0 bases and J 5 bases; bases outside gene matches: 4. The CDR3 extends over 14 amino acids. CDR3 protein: CASSYSNRGHEQYF. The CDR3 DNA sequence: TGTGCCAGCAGTTACTCGAACAGGGGTCACGAGCAGTACTTC.

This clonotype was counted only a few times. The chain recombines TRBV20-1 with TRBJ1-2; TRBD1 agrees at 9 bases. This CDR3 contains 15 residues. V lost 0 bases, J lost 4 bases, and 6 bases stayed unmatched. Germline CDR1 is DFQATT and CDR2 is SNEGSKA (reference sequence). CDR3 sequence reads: CSARDWDRDLYGYTF. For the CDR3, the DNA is TGCAGTGCTAGAGATTGGGACAGGGACCTCTATGGCTACACCTTC.

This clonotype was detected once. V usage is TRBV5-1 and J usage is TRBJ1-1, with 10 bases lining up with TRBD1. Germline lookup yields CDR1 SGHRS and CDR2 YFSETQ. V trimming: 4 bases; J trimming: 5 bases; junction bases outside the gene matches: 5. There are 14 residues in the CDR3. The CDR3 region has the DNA TGCGCCAGCAGCCTTAGACAGGGGGCGACTGAAGCTTTCTTT. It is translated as CASSLRQGATEAFF.

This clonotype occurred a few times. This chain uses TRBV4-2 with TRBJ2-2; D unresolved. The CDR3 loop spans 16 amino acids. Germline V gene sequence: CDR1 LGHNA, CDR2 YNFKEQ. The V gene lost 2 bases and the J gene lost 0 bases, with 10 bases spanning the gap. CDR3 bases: TGTGCCAGCAGCCAATCGGGTTATGCGAACACCGGGGAGCTGTTTTTT. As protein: CASSQSGYANTGELFF.